This entry lists 24 T cell receptor beta chains sequenced from one sample in a study of cytomegalovirus exposure and HLA in healthy donors. The PCR contained 60 Vbeta and 13 Jbeta primers. Clones were read by immunoSEQ multiplex PCR, and TCRdb kept only the in-frame ones, dropping some. The data contain some 97,000 clones, 75% to 85% of them seen just once; the ten biggest clones take up roughly 1.2%. The sequenced material came from PBMCs. The receptors were gathered from a woman aged 18 to 35 in good health and CMV-seronegative.

The chain recombines TRBV7-5 with TRBJ1-6; the table's D call, TRBD1, was not checked against the DNA. TRBV7-5 is tagged as a pseudogene. The CDR3 is 16 residues long. In nucleotides, the CDR3 is TGTGCCAGAAGCATGTCTCAGGGGACCTATAATTCACCCCTCCACTTT. Amino acid sequence: CARSMSQGTYNSPLHF.

The chain uses TRBV5-1 and TRBJ1-2; 7 bases match TRBD1. The V and J ends lost 4 bases and 6 bases, in that order; junction bases with no gene match: 12. This CDR3 is 15 amino acids long. Germline loops: CDR1 SGHRS, CDR2 YFSETQ. This chain's CDR3 is CASSLLTTGENGYTF. The CDR3, as DNA: TGCGCCAGCAGCCTCCTTACAACAGGGGAAAATGGCTACACCTTC.

The V gene is TRBV30, the J gene TRBJ1-1; D might be TRBD1 (5 bases). Germline CDR1 GTSNPN, CDR2 SVGIG (reference sequence). CDR3 length equals 13 residues. V lost 0 bases and J 5 bases, leaving 10 bases between the germline ends. In nucleotides, the CDR3 is TGTGCCTGGAGTGTACGGGGGGGAACTGAAGCTTTCTTT. Protein: CAWSVRGGTEAFF.

The chain couples TRBV18 to TRBJ2-3; D is ambiguous. Germline loops: CDR1 KGHSH, CDR2 LQKENI. This CDR3 has 13 residues. The germline V and J ends were trimmed by 6 bases and 3 bases, with 10 bases remaining between them. The CDR3 sequence: CASSFQWTDTQYF. CDR3 sequence (DNA): TGTGCCAGCTCTTTTCAGTGGACAGATACGCAGTATTTT.

This clone was counted a few times. The chain uses TRBV5-5 and TRBJ1-4; 7 positions agree with TRBD1. V shed 1 base and J 5 bases; nucleotides not matched to a gene: 17. CDR1 and CDR2 (germline): SGHKS, YYEKEE (reference sequence). The CDR3 runs to 19 residues. This chain's CDR3 is CASSLHLGIFGTENEKLFF. CDR3 bases: TGTGCCAGCAGCTTGCATTTGGGGATCTTTGGGACAGAGAATGAAAAACTGTTTTTT.

This clone showed up just a few times. The CDR3: CASSPFAVAAGGYQETQYF. In DNA, the CDR3 is TGTGCCAGCAGCCCTTTCGCGGTTGCAGCGGGGGGGTACCAAGAGACCCAGTACTTC. V usage is TRBV27 and J usage is TRBJ2-5; 10 positions match TRBD2. With V trimmed by 6 bases and J by 0 bases, 16 bases remained unmatched. This CDR3 has 19 residues. Germline-derived CDR1 and CDR2 are MNHEY and SMNVEV (reference sequence).

This chain joins TRBV6-6 and TRBJ1-2; D gene unclear. Per the germline V gene, CDR1 is MNHNY and CDR2 is SVGAGI (reference sequence). Trimming stripped 6 bases from V and 2 bases from J, with 16 bases between. The CDR3 is 15 amino acids. The CDR3 DNA sequence: TGTGCCAGCAGGACGTCCCTACAGCCAAACTATGGCTACACCTTC. Amino acids: CASRTSLQPNYGYTF.

This chain links TRBV10-3 with TRBJ1-2; TRBD1 agrees at 7 bases. This CDR3 has 12 amino acids. Germline CDR1 reads ENHRY; CDR2 reads SYGVKD. V lost 6 bases and J lost 4; bases outside the gene matches: 2. This CDR3 is CAIRGTVYGYTF. CDR3 in DNA: TGTGCCATCAGGGGGACAGTCTATGGCTACACCTTC.

The chain joins TRBV6-5 to TRBJ2-3; D is possibly TRBD2 (7 bases). Germline-derived CDR1 and CDR2 are MNHEY and SVGAGI. The V and J ends lost 8 bases and 2 bases respectively, with 17 bases between them. The CDR3 contains 15 residues. The CDR3 coding sequence is TGTGCCAGCTTCCGGCGGGGGCCCGACACAGATACGCAGTATTTT. This gives the protein CASFRRGPDTDTQYF.

The rearrangement joins TRBV6-1 to TRBJ2-5; 8 nucleotides match TRBD1. This CDR3 has 14 residues. Germline V gene lookup returns CDR1 MNHNS and CDR2 SASEGT. Losses at the gene ends were 7 bases for V and 4 bases for J; bases not matched to a gene: 8. The CDR3 sequence: CASTPGQGGETQYF. CDR3 coding DNA: TGTGCCAGCACCCCCGGACAGGGTGGAGAGACCCAGTACTTC.

The chain uses TRBV7-9 and TRBJ2-3, with 13 bases matching TRBD2. The germline CDR1 and CDR2 sequences are SEHNR and FQNEAQ (reference sequence). Trimming took 3 bases from V and 3 from J; bases not matched to a gene: 6. CDR3 size: 17 residues. CDR3 DNA: TGTGCCAGCAGCTTCCAAGGACTAGCGGGAGCGACAGATACGCAGTATTTT. The encoded protein is CASSFQGLAGATDTQYF.

The chain joins TRBV28 to TRBJ2-7; TRBD1 is a possible D gene (6 bases). Germline CDR1 is MDHEN and CDR2 is SYDVKM. V was cut by 6 bases and J by 2 bases, with 11 bases left in between. There are 13 residues in the CDR3. This CDR3 is CASSGQTPYEQYF. The CDR3 coding sequence is TGTGCCAGCAGCGGACAGACACCCTACGAGCAGTACTTC.

DNA for the CDR3: TGTGCCAGCAGCTTTAAGGGAGGAATCCCTTACGAGCAGTACTTC. Translated: CASSFKGGIPYEQYF. The chain has TRBV7-6 and TRBJ2-7, with D perhaps TRBD2 (6 bases). This CDR3 spans 15 amino acids. Germline assignment: CDR1 SGHVS and CDR2 FNYEAQ. Trimming stripped 3 bases from V and 4 bases from J, with 16 bases between. Using reference TRBV7-6 and TRBJ2-7 for the parts outside the CDR3, the full variable domain is GAGVSQSPRYKVTKRGQDVALRCDPISGHVSLYWYRQALGQGPEFLTYFNYEAQQDKSGLPNDRFSAERPEGSISTLTIQRTEQRDSAMYRCASSFKGGIPYEQYFGPGTRLTVT.

V usage is TRBV14 and J usage is TRBJ1-6; no definite D call. Looked up from germline, CDR1 is SGHDN and CDR2 is FVKESK. The CDR3 length is 15 residues. V gave up 0 bases and J gave up 10 bases, with 13 bases separating them. CDR3 in DNA: TGTGCCAGCAGCCAAGATATTCGGGGATCCTCACCCCTCCACTTT. Translating it yields CASSQDIRGSSPLHF.

The V gene is TRBV27, the J gene TRBJ2-3; TRBD2 matches 10 bases. Germline-derived CDR1 and CDR2 are MNHEY and SMNVEV (reference sequence). Germline trimming cut 8 bases from V and 0 bases from J; bases unmatched to any gene: 14. This CDR3 is 18 amino acids long. CDR3 protein: CASRTPLMTSGSTDTQYF. The CDR3 nucleotides read TGTGCCAGCCGCACCCCCCTAATGACTAGCGGGAGCACAGATACGCAGTATTTT.

The chain uses TRBV7-9 and TRBJ2-3; D is perhaps TRBD2 (5 bases). CDR1 and CDR2 from the germline V gene are SEHNR and FQNEAQ (reference sequence). The CDR3 consists of 14 residues. The V end was cut by 3 bases, the J end by 3 bases, with 10 bases between. CDR3 residues: CASSFLALTDTQYF. The CDR3 region has the DNA TGTGCCAGCAGCTTCCTAGCATTGACAGATACGCAGTATTTT. Using reference TRBV7-9 and TRBJ2-3 for the parts outside the CDR3, the full variable domain is DTGVSQNPRHKITKRGQNVTFRCDPISEHNRLYWYRQTLGQGPEFLTYFQNEAQLEKSRLLSDRFSAERPKGSFSTLEIQRTEQGDSAMYLCASSFLALTDTQYFGPGTRLTVL.

The sample holds a few counts of this clone. The rearrangement uses TRBV7-9 and TRBJ2-3, with D possibly TRBD2 on 5 matching bases. V was clipped by 7 bases and J by 3 bases, with 17 bases between them. The CDR3 has 15 residues. Germline-derived CDR1 and CDR2 are SEHNR and FQNEAQ (reference sequence). Here the CDR3 reads CASKPGNPITDTQYF. CDR3 in DNA: TGTGCCAGCAAACCCGGGAACCCCATAACAGATACGCAGTATTTT.

This clone was seen just once. This chain uses TRBV5-1 with TRBJ2-1; D gene uncertain. Germline values: CDR1 SGHRS, CDR2 YFSETQ. CDR3 size: 15 residues. V lost 4 bases and J lost 8, with 19 bases in between. As DNA, the CDR3 is TGCGCCAGCAGCGCACCAGGCCGGATCGGCGATGAGCAGTTCTTC. Protein product: CASSAPGRIGDEQFF.

The chain carries TRBV6-1 and TRBJ1-1, with D possibly being TRBD1 (5 bases). CDR1 is MNHNS and CDR2 is SASEGT in the germline V gene. CDR3 length: 15 amino acids. V was cut by 2 bases and J by 2 bases, with 12 bases left in between. CDR3 protein: CASSESGEINTEAFF. As DNA, the CDR3 is TGTGCCAGCAGTGAATCGGGGGAAATCAACACTGAAGCTTTCTTT.

The genes are TRBV28 and TRBJ1-6, with a possible D match to TRBD1 (6 bases). The CDR3 sequence is 14 residues long. Deletions cut 8 bases from V and 3 bases from J, with 11 bases between. Germline CDR1 and CDR2: MDHEN and SYDVKM. CDR3: CASVQQGYNSPLHF. CDR3 nucleotide sequence: TGTGCCAGCGTCCAACAGGGCTATAATTCACCCCTCCACTTT.

This clone has just one count. The gene calls are TRBV4-3 and TRBJ2-3, with 13 bases that match TRBD2. This CDR3 is built from 18 residues. Per the germline V gene, CDR1 is LGHNA and CDR2 is YSLEER. V was clipped by 0 bases and J by 2 bases; unmatched bases: 5. The CDR3 region is CASSQETSGGLYTDTQYF. The CDR3 nucleotides are TGCGCCAGCAGCCAAGAGACTAGCGGGGGGCTCTACACAGATACGCAGTATTTT.

The chain carries TRBV5-4 and TRBJ1-6; D is unresolved. V lost 4 bases and J 6 bases, leaving 11 bases between the germline ends. CDR3 length: 14 amino acids. CDR1 and CDR2 (germline): SGHNT, YYREEE (reference sequence). CDR3 in DNA: TGTGCCAGCAGCGCCCTCATCAGTAATTCACCCCTCCACTTT. Protein product: CASSALISNSPLHF.

The gene calls are TRBV18 and TRBJ1-5; D gene uncertain. V lost 3 bases, J lost 0 bases, and 6 bases lay in between. Germline V gives CDR1 KGHSH, CDR2 LQKENI. The CDR3 is made up of 14 amino acids. DNA of the CDR3: TGTGCCAGCTCACCCCCAGATAGCAATCAGCCCCAGCATTTT. Protein: CASSPPDSNQPQHF.

V is TRBV19 and J is TRBJ1-2; D is uncertain. Per the germline V gene, CDR1 is LNHDA and CDR2 is SQIVND (reference sequence). Trimming took off 3 bases at V and 7 bases at J, with 18 bases between the two ends. This CDR3 comprises 15 residues. The CDR3 region is CASSIRGSQSIGYTF. For the CDR3, the DNA is TGTGCCAGTAGTATCAGAGGGTCTCAGTCCATTGGCTACACCTTC.